These 10 T cell receptor beta chains were sequenced from one sample in a study of OX40 agonist ivuxolimab in advanced cancers. Sequencing used immunoSEQ multiplex PCR; TCRdb keeps in-frame clones, though not all of them. The repertoire holds tens of thousands of clones, with 80% to 85% as singletons. The sample here was CD4+ or CD8+ T cells sorted from blood, taken in a trial of the OX40 agonist ivuxolimab. These receptor sequences come from an adult with an advanced solid tumor such as melanoma, head and neck, liver or kidney cancer.

V is TRBV14 and J is TRBJ1-2, with TRBD1 as a possible D gene (5 bases). Per germline, CDR1 SGHDN and CDR2 FVKESK. The CDR3 contains 17 residues. Trimming cost V 0 bases and J 4 bases, with 18 bases left between them. The CDR3 loop reads CASSQDRAGRKGYGYTF. As DNA, the CDR3 is TGTGCCAGCAGCCAAGATCGAGCGGGGCGGAAGGGCTATGGCTACACCTTC.

The chain recombines TRBV7-9 with TRBJ2-5, with a weak D call TRBD2 (7 bases). V shed 10 bases and J shed 2 bases, with 11 bases lying between them. This CDR3 region has 12 residues. Germline-derived CDR1 and CDR2 are SEHNR and FQNEAQ (reference sequence). The CDR3 DNA is TGTGCCATAGGGGGGGGACAAGAGACCCAGTACTTC. Protein: CAIGGGQETQYF.

This clone was recorded only once. V and J are TRBV11-1 and TRBJ1-4; D is perhaps TRBD1 (5 bases). CDR3 size: 13 residues. V dropped 5 bases and J dropped 7 bases, with 11 bases sitting between them. CDR1 is SGHAT, CDR2 FQDESV, per germline (reference sequence). DNA for the CDR3: TGTGCCAGCAGCCCAGGGACCGCTGAAAAACTGTTTTTT. This gives the protein CASSPGTAEKLFF.

The gene calls are TRBV5-4 and TRBJ2-5; D is unresolved. Germline assignment: CDR1 SGHNT and CDR2 YYREEE (reference sequence). The V end was cut by 0 bases, the J end by 1 base, with 4 bases between. CDR3 size: 13 residues. This CDR3 is CASSLGVQETQYF. CDR3 DNA sequence: TGTGCCAGCAGCTTGGGGGTCCAAGAGACCCAGTACTTC.

The CDR3 loop reads CASSVAGYGYTF. The CDR3 region has the DNA TGTGCCAGCAGCGTCGCAGGGTATGGCTACACCTTC. The chain carries TRBV9 and TRBJ1-2, with TRBD1 as a possible D gene (5 bases). The CDR3 is 12 amino acids. Trimming shortened V by 2 bases and J by 5 bases, and 7 bases separated the two germline ends. CDR1 SGDLS and CDR2 YYNGEE come from the germline V gene. Based on the CDR3 plus reference TRBV9 and TRBJ1-2, the full variable domain is DSGVTQTPKHLITATGQRVTLRCSPRSGDLSVYWYQQSLDQGLQFLIQYYNGEERAKGNILERFSAQQFPDLHSELNLSSLELGDSALYFCASSVAGYGYTFGSGTRLTVV.

V usage is TRBV11-2 and J usage is TRBJ1-1; 10 bases map to TRBD1. CDR3 length: 16 amino acids. The ends lost 4 bases at V and 5 bases at J; junction bases unmatched: 10. Germline assignment: CDR1 SGHAT and CDR2 FQNNGV. The CDR3 reads CASSSWTGGEKTEAFF. The DNA for the CDR3 is TGTGCCAGCAGCTCGTGGACAGGGGGAGAAAAGACTGAAGCTTTCTTT.

The chain recombines TRBV18 with TRBJ1-1; D gene unclear. Trimming left V 6 bases short and J 3 bases short, with 11 bases between. This CDR3 has 13 amino acids. Germline CDR1 KGHSH, CDR2 LQKENI. DNA of the CDR3: TGTGCCAGCTCCCTCGGCCGGGACACTGAAGCTTTCTTT. It encodes CASSLGRDTEAFF.

This rearrangement joins TRBV4-1 to TRBJ2-7; 8 positions agree with TRBD2. The CDR3 has 15 residues. Germline V gives CDR1 MGHRA, CDR2 YSYEKL. Trimming cost V 1 base and J 2 bases; bases outside gene matches: 4. The CDR3 coding sequence is TGCGCCAGCAGCCAAGGGGCGGGGGGTACCTACGAGCAGTACTTC. This translates into CASSQGAGGTYEQYF.

In its sample, this clone was seen once. The J gene is TRBJ2-5, the V gene TRBV29-1; D assignment may be TRBD1 or TRBD2 (6 bases each). This CDR3 region has 14 residues. Trimming cost V 3 bases and J 5 bases, with 16 bases left between them. Germline V gene sequence: CDR1 SQVTM, CDR2 ANQGSEA. DNA of the CDR3: TGCAGCGTTGATATCCCGGGGGCGGGGGAGACCCAGTACTTC. This sequence encodes CSVDIPGAGETQYF.

V usage is TRBV19 and J usage is TRBJ1-6; D uncertain. Germline V CDR1 and CDR2: LNHDA, SQIVND (reference sequence). The CDR3 consists of 12 residues. The V gene lost 6 bases and the J gene lost 7 bases, with 7 bases spanning the gap. The CDR3, as DNA: TGTGCCAGTAGCCAGCAGAATTCACCCCTCCACTTT. Translated, it gives CASSQQNSPLHF.